Listed here is a single T cell receptor (beta chain). These data are taken from a study of identical twins. V lost 4 bases and J lost 2, with 8 bases in between. The CDR3 extends over 13 amino acids. The V gene's germline CDR1 is LNHNV and CDR2 YYDKDF (reference sequence). Each CDR3 protein is one row after TCRdb ran MiXCR on the 5' RACE reads. The sample lists some 730,000 distinct CDR3 sequences, over 15% seen once, with around 13% in the top ten. Only healthy Caucasians were enrolled as donors. The same specimen was also included in a second study, on T cells expressing NK-cell markers. This second report adds: Among the eight sequenced donors, seven tested HCMV-seropositive and one tested seronegative. The sorts in several experiments were restricted to alpha-beta TCR T cells by an anti-gamma-delta TCR antibody.

This chain uses TRBV15 with TRBJ2-5; no definite D call. The clonotype was recovered from a young woman in good health. The sample consisted of PBMCs. The CDR3 sequence: CATSIRAQETQYF. CDR3 sequence (DNA): TGTGCCACCAGCATCCGGGCTCAAGAGACCCAGTACTTC.